This T cell receptor beta chain was retrieved from a study of neoadjuvant anti-PD-1 for oral cavity cancer. Across the study: Non-progressing patients received a fourth nivolumab dose near day 43, then surgery on days 50-56.

Regarding the study as a whole: TCR analyses covered only a few patients per response group.

As for this clone: Its target is not known.

Germline trimming cut 5 bases from V and 10 bases from J; bases unmatched to any gene: 13. The V gene's germline CDR1 is LGHNA and CDR2 YNFKEQ. This CDR3 is built from 14 residues. Patients had HPV-negative, locally advanced oral cavity squamous cell carcinoma. This table comes from immunoSEQ multiplex PCR, and its TCRdb copy is limited to in-frame clones, with some not included. Of roughly 67,000 clones listed, around four fifths are singletons. The sequencing used PBMCs, collected before nivolumab (anti-PD-1) treatment. This clonotype was obtained from a person between 40 and 80 years old with oral cavity squamous cell carcinoma. V and J are TRBV4-2 and TRBJ1-1; 7 bases map to TRBD1. The CDR3 DNA follows: TGTGCCAGCAGCGATGAGGGAAGGGGGCTGGGAGCTTTCTTT. This sequence encodes CASSDEGRGLGAFF.